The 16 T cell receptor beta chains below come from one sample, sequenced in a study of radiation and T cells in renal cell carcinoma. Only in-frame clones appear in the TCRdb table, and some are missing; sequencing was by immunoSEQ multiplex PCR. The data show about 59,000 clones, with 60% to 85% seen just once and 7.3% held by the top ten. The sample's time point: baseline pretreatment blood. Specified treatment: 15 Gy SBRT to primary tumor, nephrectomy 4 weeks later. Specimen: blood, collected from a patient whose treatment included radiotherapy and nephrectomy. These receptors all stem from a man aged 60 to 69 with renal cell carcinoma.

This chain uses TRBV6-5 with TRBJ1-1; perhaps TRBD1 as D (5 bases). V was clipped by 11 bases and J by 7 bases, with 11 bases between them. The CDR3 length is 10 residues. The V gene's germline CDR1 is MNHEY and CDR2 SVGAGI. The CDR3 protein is CAAGRGEAFF. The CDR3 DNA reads TGTGCCGCCGGAAGGGGTGAAGCTTTCTTT.

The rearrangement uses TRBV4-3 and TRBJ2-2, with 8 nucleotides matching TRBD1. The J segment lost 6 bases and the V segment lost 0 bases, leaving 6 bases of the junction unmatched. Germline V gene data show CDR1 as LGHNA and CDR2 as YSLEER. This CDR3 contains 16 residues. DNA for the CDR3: TGCGCCAGCAGCCAAGAAACTGAGACAGGGGCCGGGGAGCTGTTTTTT. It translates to CASSQETETGAGELFF.

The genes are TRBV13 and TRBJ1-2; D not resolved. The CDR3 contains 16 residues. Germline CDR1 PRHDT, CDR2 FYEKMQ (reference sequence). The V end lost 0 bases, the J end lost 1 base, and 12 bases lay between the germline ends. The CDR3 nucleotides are TGTGCCAGCAGCTTAGGTCCGGCAGTCAGTAACTATGGCTACACCTTC. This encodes CASSLGPAVSNYGYTF.

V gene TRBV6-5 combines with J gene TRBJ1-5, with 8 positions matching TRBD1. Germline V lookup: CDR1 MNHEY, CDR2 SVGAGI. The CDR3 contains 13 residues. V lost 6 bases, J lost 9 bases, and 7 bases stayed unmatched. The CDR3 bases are TGTGCCAGCAGCTCGGACAGGGATCGGCCCCAGCATTTT. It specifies CASSSDRDRPQHF.

Written as DNA, the CDR3 is TGTGCCAGCAGCCAGGGCGGTGGGAGCGGCACAGATACGCAGTATTTT. Encoded protein: CASSQGGGSGTDTQYF. The genes are TRBV4-2 and TRBJ2-3; D possibly corresponds to TRBD2 (5 bases). Trimming took off 3 bases at V and 1 base at J, with 14 bases between the two ends. CDR1 is LGHNA, CDR2 YNFKEQ, per germline. The CDR3 runs to 16 residues.

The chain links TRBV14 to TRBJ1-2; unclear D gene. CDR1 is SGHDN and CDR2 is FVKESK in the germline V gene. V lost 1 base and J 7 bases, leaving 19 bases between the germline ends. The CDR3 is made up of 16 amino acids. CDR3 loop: CASSQGRLAVAGGYTF. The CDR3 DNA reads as TGTGCCAGCAGCCAAGGGAGGCTGGCCGTCGCGGGTGGCTACACCTTC.

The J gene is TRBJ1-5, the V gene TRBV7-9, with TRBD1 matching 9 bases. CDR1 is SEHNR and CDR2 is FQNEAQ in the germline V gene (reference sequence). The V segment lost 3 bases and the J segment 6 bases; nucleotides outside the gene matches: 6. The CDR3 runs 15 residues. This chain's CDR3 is CASSLGDRDSQPQHF. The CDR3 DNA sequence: TGTGCCAGCAGCTTGGGGGACAGGGATTCTCAGCCCCAGCATTTT.

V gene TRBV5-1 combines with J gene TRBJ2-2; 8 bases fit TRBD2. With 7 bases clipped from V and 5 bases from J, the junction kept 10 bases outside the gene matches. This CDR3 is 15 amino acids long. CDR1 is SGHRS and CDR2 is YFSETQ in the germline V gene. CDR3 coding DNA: TGCGCCAGCGGAAGAGCGGGAGATGTTACCGGGGAGCTGTTTTTT. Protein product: CASGRAGDVTGELFF.

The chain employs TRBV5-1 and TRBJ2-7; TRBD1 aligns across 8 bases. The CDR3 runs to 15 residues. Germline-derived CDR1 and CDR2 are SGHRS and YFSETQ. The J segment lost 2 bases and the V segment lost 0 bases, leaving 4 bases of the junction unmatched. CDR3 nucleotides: TGCGCCAGCAGCTTGGGTCCGGGACAGGCCTACGAGCAGTACTTC. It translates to CASSLGPGQAYEQYF.

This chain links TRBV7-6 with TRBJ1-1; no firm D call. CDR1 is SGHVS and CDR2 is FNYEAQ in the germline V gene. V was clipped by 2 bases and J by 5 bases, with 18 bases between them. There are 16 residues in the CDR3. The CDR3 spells CASSLSRDFRTTEAFF. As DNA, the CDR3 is TGTGCCAGCAGCTTATCCCGGGATTTCAGGACGACTGAAGCTTTCTTT.

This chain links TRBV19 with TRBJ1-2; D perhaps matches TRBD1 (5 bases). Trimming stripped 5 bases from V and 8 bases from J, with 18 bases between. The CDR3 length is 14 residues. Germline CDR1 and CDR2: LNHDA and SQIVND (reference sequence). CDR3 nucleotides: TGTGCCAGTAGTCTCCCCGGGGGGAGGAGGGGCTACACCTTC. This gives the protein CASSLPGGRRGYTF.

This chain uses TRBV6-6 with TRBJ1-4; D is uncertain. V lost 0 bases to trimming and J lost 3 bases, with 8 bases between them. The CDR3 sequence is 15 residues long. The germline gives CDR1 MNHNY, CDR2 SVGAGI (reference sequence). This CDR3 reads CASSYSNSANEKLFF. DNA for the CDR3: TGTGCCAGCAGTTACTCGAACAGCGCTAATGAAAAACTGTTTTTT.

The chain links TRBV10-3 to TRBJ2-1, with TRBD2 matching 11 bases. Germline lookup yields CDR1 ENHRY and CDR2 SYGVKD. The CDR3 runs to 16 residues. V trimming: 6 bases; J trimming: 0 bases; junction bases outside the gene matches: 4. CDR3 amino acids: CAIRGTSGNSYNEQFF. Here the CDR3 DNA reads TGTGCCATCAGGGGGACTAGCGGTAACTCCTACAATGAGCAGTTCTTC.

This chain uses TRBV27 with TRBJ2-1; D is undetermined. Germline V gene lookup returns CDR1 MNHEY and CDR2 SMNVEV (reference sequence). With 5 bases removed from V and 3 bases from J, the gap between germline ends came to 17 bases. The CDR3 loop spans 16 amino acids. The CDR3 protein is CASSPGTSASYNEQFF. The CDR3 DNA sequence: TGTGCCAGCAGTCCCGGAACATCGGCCAGCTACAATGAGCAGTTCTTC.

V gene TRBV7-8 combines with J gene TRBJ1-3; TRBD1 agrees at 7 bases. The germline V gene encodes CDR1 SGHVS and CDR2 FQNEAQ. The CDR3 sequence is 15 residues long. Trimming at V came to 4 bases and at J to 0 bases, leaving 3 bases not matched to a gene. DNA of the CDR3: TGTGCCAGCAGCTCTTCAGGGGGCTCTGGAAACACCATATATTTT. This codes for CASSSSGGSGNTIYF.

CDR3 sequence: CASSLDATNEKLFF. DNA of the CDR3: TGTGCCAGCAGCTTAGACGCAACTAATGAAAAACTGTTTTTT. This chain uses TRBV5-8 with TRBJ1-4; the D is unclear. Germline CDR1 and CDR2: SGHTS and YDEGEE. The CDR3 contains 14 residues. Trimming shortened V by 2 bases and J by 0 bases, and 5 bases separated the two germline ends. Full variable domain (remainder filled in from reference TRBV5-8 and TRBJ1-4): EAGVTQSPTHLIKTRGQQATLRCSPISGHTSVYWYQQALGLGLQFLLWYDEGEERNRGNFPPRFSGRQFPNYSSELNVNALELEDSALYLCASSLDATNEKLFFGSGTQLSVL.